This T cell receptor beta chain was sequenced in a study of Graves' ophthalmopathy and Graves' hyperthyroidism. At the level of the study: At initial diagnosis, peripheral blood was obtained, and this preceded any treatment.

CDR1 and CDR2 (germline): LNHNV, YYDKDF (reference sequence). The CDR3 runs 15 residues. The V end lost 0 bases, the J end lost 0 bases, and 5 bases lay between the germline ends. RNA transcripts provided the template for amplifying TCR beta CDR3 regions. Following a first-round RT-PCR that used HTBI primers, a second-round multiplex PCR was carried out. TCRdb fed the multiplex PCR reads into MiXCR, producing one record per CDR3 protein. The profile covers hundreds of thousands of distinct CDR3 sequences, with about 41% appearing a single time and 2.5% to 3.5% taken by the ten largest. This clonotype has a count of ten or more. Just one base apart from a much larger clone, this may be a read error.

Sequenced sample: peripheral blood. The rearrangement uses TRBV15 and TRBJ2-2; D remains ambiguous. This clonotype was obtained from an adult man with Graves' ophthalmopathy. Here the CDR3 DNA reads TGTGCCACCAGCAGAGATCTACCGAACACCGGGGAGCTGTTTTTT. It is translated as CATSRDLPNTGELFF.